This TCR beta chain was obtained from a study of shared clonotypes between healthy human individuals. Notes on the study in general: Tissues were not sampled, only blood, and their repertoires likely differ.

This clone was detected once. Its antigen is unknown. The CDR3 consists of 14 residues. The ends lost 6 bases at V and 2 bases at J; junction bases unmatched: 5. Looked up from germline, CDR1 is MGHDK and CDR2 is SYGVNS. Generated by immunoSEQ multiplex PCR, the TCRdb table keeps only in-frame clones and is missing some. The sample consists of some 2,400,000 clones, approximately 96% of them appearing once. The sample was naive CD4+ T cells sorted from blood. The subset was: CD45RA+ positively selected. The clonotype originates from a man between 18 and 35 years old in good health. V and J are TRBV25-1 and TRBJ1-2, with 8 bases that match TRBD1. In nucleotides, the CDR3 is TGTGCCAGCAGCCACAGGGGGTTGAACTATGGCTACACCTTC. This gives the protein CASSHRGLNYGYTF.